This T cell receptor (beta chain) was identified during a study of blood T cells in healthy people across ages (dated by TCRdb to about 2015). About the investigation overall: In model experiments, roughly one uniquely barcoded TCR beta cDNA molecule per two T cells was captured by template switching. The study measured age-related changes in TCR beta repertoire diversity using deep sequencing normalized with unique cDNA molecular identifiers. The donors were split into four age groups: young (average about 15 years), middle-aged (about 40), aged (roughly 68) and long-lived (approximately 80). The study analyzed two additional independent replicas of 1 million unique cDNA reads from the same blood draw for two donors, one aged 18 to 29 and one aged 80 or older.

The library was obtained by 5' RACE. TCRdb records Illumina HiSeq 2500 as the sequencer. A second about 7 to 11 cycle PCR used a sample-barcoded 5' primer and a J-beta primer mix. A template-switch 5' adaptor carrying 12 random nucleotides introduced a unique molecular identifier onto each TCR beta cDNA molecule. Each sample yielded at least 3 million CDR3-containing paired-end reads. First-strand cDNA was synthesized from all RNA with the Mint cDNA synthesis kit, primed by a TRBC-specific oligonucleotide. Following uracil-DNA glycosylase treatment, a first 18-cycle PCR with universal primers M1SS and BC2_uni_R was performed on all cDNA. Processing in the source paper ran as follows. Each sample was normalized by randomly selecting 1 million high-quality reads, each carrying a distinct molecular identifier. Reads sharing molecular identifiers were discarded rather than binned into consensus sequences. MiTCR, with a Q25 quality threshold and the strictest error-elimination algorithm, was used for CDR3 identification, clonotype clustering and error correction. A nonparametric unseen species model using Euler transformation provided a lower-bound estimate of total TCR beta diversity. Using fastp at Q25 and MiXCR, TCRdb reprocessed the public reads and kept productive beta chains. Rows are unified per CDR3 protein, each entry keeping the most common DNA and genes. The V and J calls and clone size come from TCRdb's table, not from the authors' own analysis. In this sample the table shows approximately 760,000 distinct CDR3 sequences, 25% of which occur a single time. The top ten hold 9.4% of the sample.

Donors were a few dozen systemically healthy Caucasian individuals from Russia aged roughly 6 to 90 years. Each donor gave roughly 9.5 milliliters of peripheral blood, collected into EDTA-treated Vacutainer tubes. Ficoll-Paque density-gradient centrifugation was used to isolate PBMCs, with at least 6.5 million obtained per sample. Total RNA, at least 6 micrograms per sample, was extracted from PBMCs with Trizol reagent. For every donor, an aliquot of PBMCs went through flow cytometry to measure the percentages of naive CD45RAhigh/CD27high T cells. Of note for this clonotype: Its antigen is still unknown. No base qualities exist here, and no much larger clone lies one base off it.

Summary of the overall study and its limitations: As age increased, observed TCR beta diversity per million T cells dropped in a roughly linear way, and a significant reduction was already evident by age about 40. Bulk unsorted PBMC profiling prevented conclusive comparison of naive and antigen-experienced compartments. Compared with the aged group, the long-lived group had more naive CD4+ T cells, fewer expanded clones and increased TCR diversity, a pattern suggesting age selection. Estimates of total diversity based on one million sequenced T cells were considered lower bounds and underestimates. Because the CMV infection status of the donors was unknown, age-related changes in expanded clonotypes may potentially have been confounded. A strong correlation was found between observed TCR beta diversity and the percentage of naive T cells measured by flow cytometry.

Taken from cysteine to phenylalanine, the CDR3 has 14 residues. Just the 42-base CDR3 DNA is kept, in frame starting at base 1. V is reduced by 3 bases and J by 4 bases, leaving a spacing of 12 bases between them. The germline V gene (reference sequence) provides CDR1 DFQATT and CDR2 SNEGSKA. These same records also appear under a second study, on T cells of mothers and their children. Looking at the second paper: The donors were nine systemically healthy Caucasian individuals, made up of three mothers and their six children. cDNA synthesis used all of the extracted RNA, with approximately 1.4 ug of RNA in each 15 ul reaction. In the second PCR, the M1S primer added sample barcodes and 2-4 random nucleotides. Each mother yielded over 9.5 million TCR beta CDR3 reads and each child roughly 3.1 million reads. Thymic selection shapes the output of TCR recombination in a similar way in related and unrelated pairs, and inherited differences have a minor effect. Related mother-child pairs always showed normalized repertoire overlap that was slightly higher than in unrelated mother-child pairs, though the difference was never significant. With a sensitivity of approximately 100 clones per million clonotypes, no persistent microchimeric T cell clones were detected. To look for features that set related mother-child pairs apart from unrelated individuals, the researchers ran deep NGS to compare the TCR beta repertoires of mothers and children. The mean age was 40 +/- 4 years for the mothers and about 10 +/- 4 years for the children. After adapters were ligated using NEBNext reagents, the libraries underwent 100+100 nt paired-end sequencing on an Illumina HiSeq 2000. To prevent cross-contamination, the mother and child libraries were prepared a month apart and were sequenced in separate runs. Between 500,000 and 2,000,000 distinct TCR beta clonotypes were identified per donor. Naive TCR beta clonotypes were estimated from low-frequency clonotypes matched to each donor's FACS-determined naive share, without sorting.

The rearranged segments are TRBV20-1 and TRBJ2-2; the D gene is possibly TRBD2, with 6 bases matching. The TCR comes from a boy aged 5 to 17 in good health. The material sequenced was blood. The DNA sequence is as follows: TGCAGTGCTAGGGAGGGAGCCGGCACCGGGGAGCTGTTTTTT. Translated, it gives CSAREGAGTGELFF.